The TCR beta chain under discussion was sequenced for a study of T-cell memory formation after mild COVID-19. The CDR3 runs to 13 residues. V was clipped by 2 bases and J by 9 bases, with 14 bases between them. Germline CDR1 and CDR2: SEHNR and FQNEAQ (reference sequence). TCRdb analysed the 5' RACE reads with MiXCR anew, one entry per CDR3 protein. The sample holds fewer than 250,000 distinct CDR3 sequences, approximately 20% seen once. The sequence was obtained from an adult woman who had mild COVID-19 (a few samples of this study predate the infection). Cell type and time point are not known. The genes are TRBV7-9 and TRBJ2-7, with D possibly being TRBD1 (6 bases). The specimen sequenced was PBMCs or a T cell subset sorted from them (not recorded which). The CDR3 nucleotides are TGTGCCAGCAGCTTATCAGGGGCCTGGGGGCAGTACTTC. This codes for CASSLSGAWGQYF.